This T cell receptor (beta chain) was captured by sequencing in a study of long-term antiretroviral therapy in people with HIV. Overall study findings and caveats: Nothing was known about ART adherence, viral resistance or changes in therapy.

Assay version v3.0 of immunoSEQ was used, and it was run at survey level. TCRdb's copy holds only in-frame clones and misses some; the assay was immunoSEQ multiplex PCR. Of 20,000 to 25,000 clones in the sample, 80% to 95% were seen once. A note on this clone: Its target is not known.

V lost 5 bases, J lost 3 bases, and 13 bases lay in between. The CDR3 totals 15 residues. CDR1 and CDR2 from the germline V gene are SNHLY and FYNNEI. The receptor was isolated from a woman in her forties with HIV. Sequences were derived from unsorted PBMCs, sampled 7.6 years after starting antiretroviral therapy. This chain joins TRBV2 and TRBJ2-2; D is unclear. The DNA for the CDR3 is TGTGCCAGCAGTAAGTCAGGCTTGGACACCGGGGAGCTGTTTTTT. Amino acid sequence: CASSKSGLDTGELFF.